This entry concerns a single TCR beta chain. Its cognate antigen is unknown. These donors counted as nominally healthy when sampled, but unrecorded immune exposures were likely. The data are from a study of cytomegalovirus exposure and HLA in healthy donors. Findings and caveats of the study: Analysis was carried out at a later point, and it linked a missense DCLRE1C variant to TCR beta V- and J-gene trimming.

Trimming took off 3 bases at V and 0 bases at J, with 13 bases between the two ends. The length of the CDR3 is 16 residues. CDR1 is ENHRY and CDR2 is SYGVKD in the germline V gene. PCR was performed using 60 Vbeta and 13 Jbeta primers. The data were produced by immunoSEQ multiplex PCR, yet TCRdb's version contains in-frame clones alone and is incomplete. Here the sample spans around 200,000 clones, 84% being singletons. This TCR derives from a woman between 50 and 59 years old in good health and CMV-seropositive. The V gene is TRBV10-3, the J gene TRBJ2-3, with D tentatively TRBD2 (6 bases). Sample: PBMCs. CDR3 bases: TGTGCCATCAGTGATCATTCACGGGGGAGCACAGATACGCAGTATTTT. Translation gives CAISDHSRGSTDTQYF.